The rows below give T cell receptor beta chains drawn from one sample of a study of T cell changes during pregnancy in multiple sclerosis. Some clones are missing from TCRdb's copy, which holds only in-frame ones; the method was immunoSEQ multiplex PCR. The sample lists some 74,000 clones, around 90% occurring once. The material was peripheral blood, obtained after pregnancy. The receptor set was obtained from a female donor in good health, enrolled as a control in a pregnancy study. Both conserved end residues are part of each CDR3. D genes are given only for firm matches. Expanded clones get a size class; other rows say once, few or many, or leave the size out.

d_gene	j_gene	v_gene	len	abundance	CDR3nt	CDR3aa
NA	TRBJ1-2	TRBV6-5	13	NA	TGTGCCAGCAGCGACCGCCGAGGGTTTGGCTACACCTTC	CASSDRRGFGYTF
NA	TRBJ1-5	TRBV28	14	once	TGTGCCAGCAGTTTGGCAGTCAGCAATCAGCCCCAGCATTTT	CASSLAVSNQPQHF
TRBD2	TRBJ2-1	TRBV11-2	15	NA	TGTGCCAGCAGCTTATTAGCGGGAGGGCCCTATGAGCAGTTCTTC	CASSLLAGGPYEQFF
NA	TRBJ1-1	TRBV6-5	12	once	TGTGCCAGCTCGGTGAGGAACACTGAAGCTTTCTTT	CASSVRNTEAFF
NA	TRBJ2-7	TRBV28	15	few	TGTGCCAGCAGTTCAGGGGTTTATGGATCCTACGAGCAGTACTTC	CASSSGVYGSYEQYF
TRBD1	TRBJ1-1	TRBV6-5	16	NA	TGTGCCAGCAGTTACTTGACAGGGGGCGGATACACTGAAGCTTTCTTT	CASSYLTGGGYTEAFF
TRBD1	TRBJ2-3	TRBV5-4	16	NA	TGTGCCAGCAGCCCATCCGGTAACAGGGGGACAGATACGCAGTATTTT	CASSPSGNRGTDTQYF
TRBD1	TRBJ2-7	TRBV5-6	13	NA	TGTGCCAGCAGCTACGGACAGGGCGACGAGCAGTACTTC	CASSYGQGDEQYF
NA	TRBJ2-1	TRBV4-1	12	NA	TGCGCCAGCAGCCAAGATGACGGGGGGCAGTTCTTC	CASSQDDGGQFF
NA	TRBJ1-4	TRBV7-6	17	once	TGTGCCAGCAGCTTAGGAACGGGCCAGGGTTTGGGTGAAAAACTGTTTTTT	CASSLGTGQGLGEKLFF
NA	TRBJ1-2	TRBV6-5	15	NA	TGTGCCAGCACCAACTTACAGGGAGCTCTCTATGGCTACACCTTC	CASTNLQGALYGYTF
TRBD1	TRBJ2-1	TRBV6-1	15	NA	TGTGCCAGCAGTGAAGGACAGGGAGTTTACAATGAGCAGTTCTTC	CASSEGQGVYNEQFF
NA	TRBJ1-4	TRBV6-1	17	NA	TGTGCCAGCAGTGAAGATGGGGGGGGAAGATCGAATGAAAAACTGTTTTTT	CASSEDGGGRSNEKLFF
NA	TRBJ2-1	TRBV6-5	14	NA	TGTGCCAGCAGTTCCTTAGCGGAGGTGAATGAGCAGTTCTTC	CASSSLAEVNEQFF
NA	TRBJ2-1	TRBV6-4	14	once	TGTGCCAGCAGTGACGAGACTGGCCTCAATGAGCAGTTCTTC	CASSDETGLNEQFF
TRBD1	TRBJ1-2	TRBV5-1	14	few	TGCGCCAGCAGCTTGGAGGCAGGGGGCTATGGCTACACCTTC	CASSLEAGGYGYTF
NA	TRBJ2-3	TRBV29-1	13	NA	TGCAGCGTTGTCTCGTCTAGCACAGATACGCAGTATTTT	CSVVSSSTDTQYF
NA	TRBJ2-3	TRBV5-1	13	NA	TGCGCCAGCAGCTTAATGGACAAAGATACGCAGTATTTT	CASSLMDKDTQYF
TRBD2	TRBJ2-1	TRBV9	20	once	TGTGCCAGCAGCGTACTTAGGACTAGCGGGAGCGGTGACCCCTACAATGAGCAGTTCTTC	CASSVLRTSGSGDPYNEQFF
TRBD1	TRBJ1-1	TRBV25-1	14	NA	TGTGCCAGCAGGGACAGGAGCTTTGACACTGAAGCTTTCTTT	CASRDRSFDTEAFF
NA	TRBJ1-4	TRBV28	14	NA	TGTGCCAGCACCAGCTGGCAGGGAAGTGAAAAACTGTTTTTT	CASTSWQGSEKLFF
TRBD1	TRBJ2-1	TRBV5-4	14	NA	TGTGCCAGCAGCTCTCTGGACAGGGGAAATGAGCAGTTCTTC	CASSSLDRGNEQFF
NA	TRBJ1-5	TRBV6-5	12	NA	TGTGCCAGCAGTTACCCTAGATATCCCCAGCATTTT	CASSYPRYPQHF
TRBD2	TRBJ2-7	TRBV9	14	NA	TGTGCCAGCAGCATTAGCGGGAGTCAATACGAGCAGTACTTC	CASSISGSQYEQYF
TRBD1	TRBJ1-6	TRBV6-4	15	NA	TGTGCCAGCCAACAGGGGGCTGCCCATAATTCACCCCTCCACTTT	CASQQGAAHNSPLHF
NA	TRBJ1-4	TRBV28	17	NA	TGTGCCAGCAGTTCCCCCCCCGGCCCGGGGGATGGGGAAAAACTGTTTTTT	CASSSPPGPGDGEKLFF
NA	TRBJ2-2	TRBV10-1	16	NA	TGCGCCAGCAGTGAGTCCTGGACTGGGTTCACCGGGGAGCTGTTTTTT	CASSESWTGFTGELFF
TRBD1	TRBJ1-4	TRBV14	16	NA	TGTGCCAGCAGCCACACACCGGGACAGGGACCTGAAAAACTGTTTTTT	CASSHTPGQGPEKLFF
NA	TRBJ2-5	TRBV5-4	15	NA	TGTGCCAGCAGTTCCCCGACATCTCCCCCAGAGACCCAGTACTTC	CASSSPTSPPETQYF
NA	TRBJ2-2	TRBV27	14	once	TGTGCCAGCAGTTTATTCTTTAACACCGGGGAGCTGTTTTTT	CASSLFFNTGELFF
NA	TRBJ2-7	TRBV5-1	16	NA	TGCGCCAGCAGCTTGGCCAGAGACAGTGGGACCTACGAGCAGTACTTC	CASSLARDSGTYEQYF
TRBD2	TRBJ2-7	TRBV5-5	15	NA	TGTGCCAGCAGCTTGGTTACTAGCGGGAGGTCCGAGCAGTACTTC	CASSLVTSGRSEQYF
NA	TRBJ1-1	TRBV6-6	13	NA	TGTGCCAGCAGCCCAATAGGGGGCACTGAAGCTTTCTTT	CASSPIGGTEAFF
TRBD1	TRBJ1-1	TRBV27	15	NA	TGTGCCAGCAGTCTCTCGACAGGGATCTTGACTGAAGCTTTCTTT	CASSLSTGILTEAFF
TRBD2	TRBJ2-7	TRBV27	14	NA	TGTGCCAGCAGTTATTACGGACTAGTGGGGGAGCAGTACTTC	CASSYYGLVGEQYF
NA	TRBJ1-1	TRBV4-2	15	NA	TGTGCCAGCAGGGGGACACGTAAGGGGAACACTGAAGCTTTCTTT	CASRGTRKGNTEAFF
NA	TRBJ2-7	TRBV4-3	17	NA	TGCGCCAGCAGCCAAGATTGGCCTGGACAGAGCTCCTACGAGCAGTACTTC	CASSQDWPGQSSYEQYF
TRBD2	TRBJ2-7	TRBV4-1	16	NA	TGCGCCAGCAGCCAAGATCGTATGACTAGCGGGACCGAGCAGTACTTC	CASSQDRMTSGTEQYF
TRBD1	TRBJ2-5	TRBV7-2	15	NA	TGTGCCAGCAGCTTCTCGACAGGGGGAATTGAGACCCAGTACTTC	CASSFSTGGIETQYF
TRBD1	TRBJ2-7	TRBV2	14	NA	TGTGCCAGCAGTGTGGACAGGGCCGTCTACGAGCAGTACTTC	CASSVDRAVYEQYF
NA	TRBJ2-3	TRBV9	12	once	TGTGCCAGCAGCCCTACGCCAGATACGCAGTATTTT	CASSPTPDTQYF
TRBD1	TRBJ2-7	TRBV2	12	NA	TGTGCCAGCAGCCGCACAGGGGCCGAGCAGTACTTC	CASSRTGAEQYF
TRBD1	TRBJ1-1	TRBV19	16	NA	TGTGCCAGTAGTATCCCGCGACAGGGGGCTAACACTGAAGCTTTCTTT	CASSIPRQGANTEAFF
NA	TRBJ1-1	TRBV28	14	few	TGTGCCAGCAGTCCAACAGCAAGGAACACTGAAGCTTTCTTT	CASSPTARNTEAFF
NA	TRBJ1-2	TRBV5-1	15	NA	TGCGCCAGCAGCTTGGAAAGGACAGTTATGGATGGCTACACCTTC	CASSLERTVMDGYTF
NA	TRBJ2-5	TRBV5-1	14	once	TGCGCCAGCAGCTTGGCCGTAGCACGAGAGACCCAGTACTTC	CASSLAVARETQYF
NA	TRBJ2-7	TRBV15	13	NA	TGTGCCACCAGCAGAGCAAGCTTCGACGAGCAGTACTTC	CATSRASFDEQYF
NA	TRBJ1-6	TRBV28	16	NA	TGTGCCAGCAGTTTCGGAGCTATCTCCTATAATTCACCCCTCCACTTT	CASSFGAISYNSPLHF
NA	TRBJ1-4	TRBV4-2	14	NA	TGTGCCAGCAGCAAAGGGGACCGGGACATTGGTTTGTTTTTT	CASSKGDRDIGLFF
NA	TRBJ2-7	TRBV6-4	11	NA	TGTGCCAGCAGCTTTGGGGGGGAGCAGTACTTC	CASSFGGEQYF
TRBD2	TRBJ2-3	TRBV6-5	14	NA	TGTGCCAGCAACCGGGGGGTAGGGACAGATACGCAGTATTTT	CASNRGVGTDTQYF
NA	TRBJ2-1	TRBV27	16	NA	TGTGCCAGCAGTATCACAGGTTACACATCCTACAATGAGCAGTTCTTC	CASSITGYTSYNEQFF
TRBD1	TRBJ2-7	TRBV28	14	once	TGTGCCACCGGGACAGCCGGCACCTCCTACGAGCAGTACTTC	CATGTAGTSYEQYF
TRBD1	TRBJ2-7	TRBV29-1	14	NA	TGCAGCGTGGAGACGGGACAGATTTTCCACGAGCAGTACTTC	CSVETGQIFHEQYF
TRBD2	TRBJ2-1	TRBV9	15	NA	TGTGCCAGCAGCGTAGGTACTAGCGGTTACAATGAGCAGTTCTTC	CASSVGTSGYNEQFF
TRBD2	TRBJ2-1	TRBV4-2	16	NA	TGTGCCAGCAGCCAAGATGGCCTAGCGGTTGACAATGAGCAGTTCTTC	CASSQDGLAVDNEQFF
TRBD2	TRBJ2-1	TRBV29-1	16	NA	TGCAGCGTCCTACCTAGCGGGGAGATCGCCTACAATGAGCAGTTCTTC	CSVLPSGEIAYNEQFF
TRBD1	TRBJ2-1	TRBV15	16	NA	TGTGCCACCAGCAGAGATGGAGGGACAGGGGGCAATGAGCAGTTCTTC	CATSRDGGTGGNEQFF
TRBD1	TRBJ2-3	TRBV30	15	NA	TGTGCCTGGAGTGTCACCGGGACAGGGGCAGATACGCAGTATTTT	CAWSVTGTGADTQYF
TRBD1	TRBJ2-7	TRBV6-5	15	NA	TGTGCCAGCAGTTACTCCGGGACAGGGTTTTACGAGCAGTACTTC	CASSYSGTGFYEQYF